The text below deals with one T cell receptor (beta chain). Germline values: CDR1 MGHRA, CDR2 YSYEKL. The CDR3 runs to 15 residues. V was pared by 0 bases and J by 7 bases, with 13 bases between. The data stem from a study of blood T cell repertoires in COVID-19. For the study at large: From T cells, B-cell-depleted T cells, or PBMCs came the material, which was cDNA or gDNA.

Original processing methods: Nucleated cell number was recorded as an estimate derived from reference gene primer amplification. The data were produced by immunoSEQ multiplex PCR, yet TCRdb's version contains in-frame clones alone and is incomplete. V, J and clone size reflect that table, while D and trimming were determined from the DNA. The sample yields around 310,000 clones, roughly 91% seen once. This TCR derives from a woman aged 25 to 45 who had recovered from COVID-19. The chain has TRBV4-1 and TRBJ2-1, with D possibly being TRBD2 (5 bases). The material sequenced was PBMCs or T cells enriched from blood (not recorded which). CDR3 in amino acids: CASSQDRGARNEQFF. The CDR3 bases are TGCGCCAGCAGCCAAGATCGGGGTGCCAGGAATGAGCAGTTCTTC.